Presented here are 12 T cell receptor beta chains from one specimen sequenced in a study of blood T cell repertoires in COVID-19. TCRdb's table, derived via immunoSEQ multiplex PCR, lists solely in-frame clones and lacks some. The sample holds approximately 240,000 clones, 82% seen once. The sample was peripheral blood. The receptors shown here come from a woman of 80 years or more with active or convalescent COVID-19.

This sequence joins TRBV5-4 and TRBJ2-7, with 10 bases identical to TRBD2. Per germline, CDR1 SGHNT and CDR2 YYREEE (reference sequence). J was trimmed by 4 bases and V by 4 bases; bases with no gene match: 8. The CDR3 has 15 amino acids. CDR3 bases: TGTGCCAGCAGCATAAGCGGGGGGGCCCAGTACGAGCAGTACTTC. Its translation: CASSISGGAQYEQYF. Together with reference TRBV5-4 and TRBJ2-7, the CDR3 gives the full variable domain: ETGVTQSPTHLIKTRGQQVTLRCSSQSGHNTVSWYQQALGQGPQFIFQYYREEENGRGNFPPRFSGLQFPNYSSELNVNALELDDSALYLCASSISGGAQYEQYFGPGTRLTVT.

A single count supports this clone. This chain joins TRBV5-1 and TRBJ2-1, with 7 bases lining up with TRBD1. There are 15 residues in the CDR3. Germline CDR1 SGHRS, CDR2 YFSETQ. V shed 6 bases, J shed 2 bases, and the junction held 8 bases outside the gene matches. CDR3 nucleotide sequence: TGCGCCAGCAACCCGGGGCAGGGGGCCTACAATGAGCAGTTCTTC. This gives the protein CASNPGQGAYNEQFF. Full variable domain (remainder filled in from reference TRBV5-1 and TRBJ2-1): KAGVTQTPRYLIKTRGQQVTLSCSPISGHRSVSWYQQTPGQGLQFLFEYFSETQRNKGNFPGRFSGRQFSNSRSEMNVSTLELGDSALYLCASNPGQGAYNEQFFGPGTRLTVL.

This clone was observed once. CDR3 sequence reads: CASSTPSTGDYNSPLHF. CDR3 in DNA: TGTGCCAGCAGTACACCATCGACAGGGGACTATAATTCACCCCTCCACTTT. This chain uses TRBV7-8 with TRBJ1-6; 8 bases match TRBD1. Germline assignment: CDR1 SGHVS and CDR2 FQNEAQ. The V gene end was trimmed by 6 bases and the J gene end by 3 bases; junction bases not matched to a gene: 10. The CDR3 is 17 residues long.

V gene TRBV5-1 combines with J gene TRBJ2-7, with TRBD2 as a possible D gene (6 bases). This CDR3 region has 14 residues. The V end lost 2 bases, the J end lost 6 bases, and 15 bases lay between the germline ends. Germline lookup yields CDR1 SGHRS and CDR2 YFSETQ. CDR3 coding DNA: TGCGCCAGCAGCTTTCGGAGGGAACCTCTCGAGCAGTACTTC. Protein product: CASSFRREPLEQYF.

This chain joins TRBV19 and TRBJ1-6; D might be TRBD1 (6 bases). CDR1 is LNHDA and CDR2 is SQIVND in the germline V gene (reference sequence). This CDR3 has 14 amino acids. V gave up 5 bases and J gave up 10 bases, with 15 bases separating them. The CDR3 spells CASSLTRGYSPLHF. CDR3 coding DNA: TGTGCCAGTAGTCTCACGAGGGGGTACTCACCCCTCCACTTT.

The J gene is TRBJ1-4, the V gene TRBV6-5; TRBD1 matches 7 bases. J was trimmed by 5 bases and V by 6 bases; bases with no gene match: 9. CDR3 size: 15 residues. Per the germline V gene, CDR1 is MNHEY and CDR2 is SVGAGI. CDR3 coding DNA: TGTGCCAGCAGAAAAACCGGGACAGACAATGAAAAACTGTTTTTT. Its translation is CASRKTGTDNEKLFF.

The chain is built from TRBV6-5 and TRBJ1-1; D gene unclear. Trimming took 2 bases from V and 1 from J, leaving 11 bases between them. Germline V gene data show CDR1 as MNHEY and CDR2 as SVGAGI. The CDR3 spans 15 residues. CDR3 region: CASSYHGRENTEAFF. The CDR3 coding sequence is TGTGCCAGCAGTTACCACGGACGGGAGAACACTGAAGCTTTCTTT.

The chain combines TRBV7-9 with TRBJ2-1; weak D call: TRBD2 (6 bases). The CDR3 has 15 residues. The V and J ends lost 5 bases and 2 bases respectively, with 13 bases between them. CDR1 is SEHNR, CDR2 FQNEAQ, per germline (reference sequence). The CDR3 loop reads CASSLFSGAYNEQFF. CDR3 DNA: TGTGCCAGCAGCCTCTTTAGCGGTGCCTACAATGAGCAGTTCTTC.

The chain employs TRBV5-1 and TRBJ1-1; unclear D gene. Germline V gene lookup returns CDR1 SGHRS and CDR2 YFSETQ. Trimming took off 0 bases at V and 1 base at J, with 10 bases between the two ends. The CDR3 is 15 residues long. The CDR3 spells CASSLDSPGNTEAFF. CDR3 DNA: TGCGCCAGCAGCTTGGATTCTCCGGGGAACACTGAAGCTTTCTTT.

This clone was found a few times. V and J are TRBV15 and TRBJ2-4, with 8 positions matching TRBD2. Losses at the gene ends were 0 bases for V and 4 bases for J; bases not matched to a gene: 14. The CDR3 has 19 residues. The germline V gene encodes CDR1 LNHNV and CDR2 YYDKDF (reference sequence). The CDR3 spells CATSRDSAGAQSTKNIQYF. DNA of the CDR3: TGTGCCACCAGCAGAGACTCAGCGGGGGCCCAATCGACTAAAAACATTCAGTACTTC.

This clone was observed a few times. The chain recombines TRBV5-1 with TRBJ1-1; 10 positions agree with TRBD1. The CDR3 has 16 residues. With 6 bases clipped from V and 5 bases from J, the junction kept 13 bases outside the gene matches. Germline V gives CDR1 SGHRS, CDR2 YFSETQ. This CDR3 is CASTRQGAAGRTEAFF. In nucleotides, the CDR3 is TGCGCCAGCACAAGACAGGGGGCCGCCGGAAGGACTGAAGCTTTCTTT. The full variable domain, rest sourced from reference TRBV5-1 and TRBJ1-1, is KAGVTQTPRYLIKTRGQQVTLSCSPISGHRSVSWYQQTPGQGLQFLFEYFSETQRNKGNFPGRFSGRQFSNSRSEMNVSTLELGDSALYLCASTRQGAAGRTEAFFGQGTRLTVV.

The J gene is TRBJ1-5, the V gene TRBV6-1; D may be TRBD1 (5 bases). Trimming shortened V by 3 bases and J by 5 bases, and 8 bases separated the two germline ends. CDR3 length: 13 amino acids. CDR1 is MNHNS, CDR2 SASEGT, per germline. Here the CDR3 reads CASSDRADQPQHF. CDR3 nucleotide sequence: TGTGCCAGCAGTGACAGGGCTGATCAGCCCCAGCATTTT.